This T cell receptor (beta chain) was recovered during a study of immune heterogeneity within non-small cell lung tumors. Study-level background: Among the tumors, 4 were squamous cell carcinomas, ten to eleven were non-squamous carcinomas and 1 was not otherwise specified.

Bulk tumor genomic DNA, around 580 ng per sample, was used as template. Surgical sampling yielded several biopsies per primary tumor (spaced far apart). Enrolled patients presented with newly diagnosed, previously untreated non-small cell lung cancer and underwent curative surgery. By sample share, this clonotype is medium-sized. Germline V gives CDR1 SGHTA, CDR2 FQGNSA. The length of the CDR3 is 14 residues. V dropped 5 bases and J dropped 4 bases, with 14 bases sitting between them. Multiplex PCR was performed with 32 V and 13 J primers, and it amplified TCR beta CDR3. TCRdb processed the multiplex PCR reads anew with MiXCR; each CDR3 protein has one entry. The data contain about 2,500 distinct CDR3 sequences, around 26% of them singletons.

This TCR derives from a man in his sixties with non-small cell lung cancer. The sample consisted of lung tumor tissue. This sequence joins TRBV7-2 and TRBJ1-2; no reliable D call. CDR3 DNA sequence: TGTGCCAGCAGCCCCAGAGCATTGAGCTATGGCTACACCTTC. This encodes CASSPRALSYGYTF.